This TCR beta chain appears in the sequencing data of a study of post-analysis software for immune sequencing data. Study-level results: The study found significantly lower normalized Chao1 diversity in multiple sclerosis patients than in controls. In patients, TRBV5-6, TRBV5-1 and TRBV20-1 belonged to roughly five TRBV segments found more frequently than in controls.

This clonotype appeared a single time. Its antigen remains unidentified. Every TCR beta cDNA library bore unique molecular identifiers. The source material, roughly 0.9 to 11 million T cells, gave rise to 400,000 to 600,000 cDNA molecules. Using its own MiXCR run on the PCR reads, TCRdb lists one record per CDR3 protein. The sample gives 500,000 to 600,000 distinct CDR3 sequences, around 47% of which show up once; 1.7% is in the top ten. Losses at the gene ends were 7 bases for V and 4 bases for J; bases not matched to a gene: 6. CDR1 is GTSNPN, CDR2 SVGIG, per germline (reference sequence). The CDR3 spans 12 residues.

The sequence was obtained from a girl between 10 and 17 years old with multiple sclerosis. Sequenced: blood. The chain is built from TRBV30 and TRBJ1-1; 7 nucleotides match TRBD1. The CDR3 DNA follows: TGTGCCTCCAGGGGGGGGGGCACTGAAGCTTTCTTT. It codes for CASRGGGTEAFF.